These 11 T cell receptor beta chains were sequenced from one sample in a study of ipilimumab plus nivolumab after autologous stem cell transplantation. Clones were sequenced by immunoSEQ multiplex PCR, and TCRdb holds only the in-frame ones, with some missing. Here the sample spans some 87,000 clones, approximately 86% being singletons. Material: PBMCs, obtained in a trial of ipilimumab plus nivolumab as post-transplant consolidation. The source of these receptors is a male donor with diffuse large B-cell lymphoma.

The V gene is TRBV6-4, the J gene TRBJ2-1; the match to TRBD2 covers 9 bases. The CDR3 is made up of 14 amino acids. Losses at the gene ends were 3 bases for V and 8 bases for J; bases not matched to a gene: 5. Germline V lookup: CDR1 MRHNA, CDR2 SNTAGT. This chain's CDR3 is CASSESSGIYEQFF. CDR3 nucleotides: TGTGCCAGCAGTGAGTCTAGCGGGATCTATGAGCAGTTCTTC.

This chain links TRBV7-9 with TRBJ2-7; tentative D call: TRBD1 (6 bases). In germline, CDR1 is SEHNR, CDR2 FQNEAQ (reference sequence). CDR3 length equals 15 residues. V lost 5 bases, J lost 1 base, and 15 bases lay in between. CDR3: CASSRTGSISYEQYF. DNA of the CDR3: TGTGCCAGCAGCCGAACAGGGTCTATTTCCTACGAGCAGTACTTC.

The gene calls are TRBV6-1 and TRBJ2-5; TRBD1 matches 9 bases. Looked up from germline, CDR1 is MNHNS and CDR2 is SASEGT. V lost 8 bases, J lost 4 bases, and 8 bases stayed unmatched. The CDR3 is made up of 14 amino acids. CDR3 coding DNA: TGTGCCAGCCCTCCGGGACAGGGAGGAGAGACCCAGTACTTC. It specifies CASPPGQGGETQYF.

The DNA of the CDR3 is TGTGCCAGCAGCGTGACTCTAGGGCCGGGCGGGGAGCTGTTTTTT. Its translation is CASSVTLGPGGELFF. The rearrangement joins TRBV9 to TRBJ2-2; D not certain. This CDR3 has 15 residues. Trimming shortened V by 2 bases and J by 7 bases, and 15 bases separated the two germline ends. Germline V gives CDR1 SGDLS, CDR2 YYNGEE.

This chain uses TRBV11-2 with TRBJ2-7, with unresolved D. The CDR3 covers 14 residues. CDR1 and CDR2 from the germline V gene are SGHAT and FQNNGV. Trimming left V 10 bases short and J 0 bases short, with 16 bases between. CDR3 sequence: CATKTGSSSYEQYF. The CDR3 region has the DNA TGTGCCACAAAAACCGGGTCCAGCTCCTACGAGCAGTACTTC.

V and J are TRBV28 and TRBJ2-7; D is unresolved. The CDR3 extends over 16 amino acids. Trimming shortened V by 1 base and J by 3 bases, and 16 bases separated the two germline ends. Germline V gene lookup returns CDR1 MDHEN and CDR2 SYDVKM. The CDR3: CASSLSAGSTGYEQYF. The CDR3 DNA reads as TGTGCCAGCAGTTTATCAGCCGGATCAACTGGCTACGAGCAGTACTTC. Using reference TRBV28 and TRBJ2-7 for the parts outside the CDR3, the full variable domain is DVKVTQSSRYLVKRTGEKVFLECVQDMDHENMFWYRQDPGLGLRLIYFSYDVKMKEKGDIPEGYSVSREKKERFSLILESASTNQTSMYLCASSLSAGSTGYEQYFGPGTRLTVT.

The genes are TRBV5-5 and TRBJ2-5; D unclear. From germline, CDR1 is SGHKS and CDR2 YYEKEE (reference sequence). There are 12 residues in the CDR3. V was clipped by 6 bases and J by 6 bases, with 12 bases between them. The CDR3 spells CASTSAEKTQYF. The CDR3 coding sequence is TGTGCCAGCACCTCAGCTGAGAAGACCCAGTACTTC. The variable domain in full, with the rest retrieved from reference TRBV5-5 and TRBJ2-5, is DAGVTQSPTHLIKTRGQQVTLRCSPISGHKSVSWYQQVLGQGPQFIFQYYEKEERGRGNFPDRFSARQFPNYSSELNVNALLLGDSALYLCASTSAEKTQYFGPGTRLLVL.

As DNA, the CDR3 is TGTGCCAGCAGCTTTACTAGCGGGGGGCATACCTACGAGCAGTACTTC. Residues: CASSFTSGGHTYEQYF. The chain has TRBV11-2 and TRBJ2-7; 12 bases match TRBD2. After removal of 3 bases from V and 2 bases from J, the junction contained 5 bases not matched to a gene. CDR3 size: 16 residues. CDR1 and CDR2 from the germline V gene are SGHAT and FQNNGV.

The chain couples TRBV4-1 to TRBJ2-5; 7 positions match TRBD2. V lost 6 bases, J lost 3 bases, and 13 bases stayed unmatched. Germline-derived CDR1 and CDR2 are MGHRA and YSYEKL. CDR3 length equals 16 residues. This CDR3 is CASSPQGRRGEETQYF. CDR3 sequence (DNA): TGCGCCAGCAGTCCTCAGGGTCGACGGGGGGAAGAGACCCAGTACTTC.

This clone was counted once. This chain joins TRBV19 and TRBJ1-2; 12 nucleotides align to TRBD1. The J segment lost 4 bases and the V segment lost 6 bases, leaving 3 bases of the junction unmatched. The CDR3 is 14 amino acids. Germline CDR1 is LNHDA and CDR2 is SQIVND (reference sequence). CDR3 DNA sequence: TGTGCCAGTAGCCGGGACAGGGGGCCCTATGGCTACACCTTC. Translation gives CASSRDRGPYGYTF.

The chain joins TRBV7-9 to TRBJ2-5; D is perhaps TRBD1 (6 bases). TRBJ2-7 matches the DNA end more closely, so the J call is doubtful. Germline V gene sequence: CDR1 SEHNR, CDR2 FQNEAQ (reference sequence). CDR3 length equals 14 residues. This CDR3 reads CASSSWTETYEQYF. DNA of the CDR3: TGTGCCAGCAGTAGTTGGACAGAAACATACGAGCAGTACTTC.